The clone carrying this TCR beta chain occurred once. Its target is unknown. This CDR3 spans 14 amino acids. Trimming removed 3 bases from V and 3 bases from J, with 12 bases in between. Per the germline V gene, CDR1 is LGHNA and CDR2 is YNFKEQ. The data derive from a study of T cell responses to AZD1222 COVID-19 vaccine. Findings and caveats of the study: Sampling captured repertoires only after the peak T cell response. Among AZD1222 vaccinees, only five or six were seropositive at baseline. The sample set comprised mostly white British donors with more females, and clonal diversity was possibly underestimated. Compared with day 0, the breadth and depth of the Spike-specific TCR repertoire rose significantly after two doses of AZD1222.

Profiling relied on immunoSEQ multiplex PCR, and the TCRdb table lists in-frame clones only, not all of them. Of about 110,000 clones in the sample, roughly 90% are singletons; the top ten hold 6.6%. The V gene is TRBV4-2, the J gene TRBJ2-7; possible D gene TRBD2, 5 bases. The TCR was taken from an adult in good health. Specimen: peripheral blood, collected on day 0 of AZD1222 vaccination. The CDR3 region is CASSQARTGYEQYF. CDR3 coding DNA: TGTGCCAGCAGCCAGGCCCGGACTGGCTACGAGCAGTACTTC.